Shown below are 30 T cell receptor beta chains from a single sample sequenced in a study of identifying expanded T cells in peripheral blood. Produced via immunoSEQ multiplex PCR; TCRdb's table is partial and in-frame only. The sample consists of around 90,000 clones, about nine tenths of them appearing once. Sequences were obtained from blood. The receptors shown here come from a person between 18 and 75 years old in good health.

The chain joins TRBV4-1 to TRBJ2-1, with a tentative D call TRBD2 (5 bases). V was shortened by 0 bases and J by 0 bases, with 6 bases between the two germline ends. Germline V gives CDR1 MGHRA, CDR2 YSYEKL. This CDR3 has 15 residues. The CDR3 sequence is CASSQEGSSYNEQFF. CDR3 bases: TGCGCCAGCAGCCAAGAGGGGAGCTCCTACAATGAGCAGTTCTTC.

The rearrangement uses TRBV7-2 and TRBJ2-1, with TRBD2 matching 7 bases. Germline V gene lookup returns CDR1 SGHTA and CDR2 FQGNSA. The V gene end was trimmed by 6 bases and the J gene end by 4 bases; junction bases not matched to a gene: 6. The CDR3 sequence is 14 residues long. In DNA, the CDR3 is TGTGCCAGCAGGAGACTAGCCGAGTACAATGAGCAGTTCTTC. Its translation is CASRRLAEYNEQFF.

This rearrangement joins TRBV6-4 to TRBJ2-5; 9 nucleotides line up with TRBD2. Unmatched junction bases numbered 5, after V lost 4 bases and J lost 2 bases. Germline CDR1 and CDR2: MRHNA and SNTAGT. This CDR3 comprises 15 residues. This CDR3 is CASSGVAGAQETQYF. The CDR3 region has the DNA TGTGCCAGCAGTGGAGTAGCGGGGGCACAAGAGACCCAGTACTTC.

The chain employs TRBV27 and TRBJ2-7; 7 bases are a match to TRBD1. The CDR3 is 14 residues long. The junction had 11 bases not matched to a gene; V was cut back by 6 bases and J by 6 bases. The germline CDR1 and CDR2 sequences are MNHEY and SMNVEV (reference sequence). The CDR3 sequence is CASRRTGLLGEQYF. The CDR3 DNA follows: TGTGCCAGCAGACGGACAGGCCTATTAGGCGAGCAGTACTTC.

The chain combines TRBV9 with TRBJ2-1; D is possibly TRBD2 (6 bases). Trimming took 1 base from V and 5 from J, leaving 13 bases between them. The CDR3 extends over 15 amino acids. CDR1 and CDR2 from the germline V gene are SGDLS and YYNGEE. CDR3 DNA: TGTGCCAGCAGCGTATTAGGAGGGCCAAACAATGAGCAGTTCTTC. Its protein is CASSVLGGPNNEQFF.

CDR3 protein: CASSSGQKNIQYF. The CDR3 DNA reads TGTGCCAGCAGCTCGGGACAGAAAAACATTCAGTACTTC. The chain links TRBV7-8 to TRBJ2-4; 7 bases fit TRBD1. V gave up 4 bases and J gave up 4 bases; unmatched junction bases: 1. Germline V gives CDR1 SGHVS, CDR2 FQNEAQ. CDR3 length: 13 amino acids.

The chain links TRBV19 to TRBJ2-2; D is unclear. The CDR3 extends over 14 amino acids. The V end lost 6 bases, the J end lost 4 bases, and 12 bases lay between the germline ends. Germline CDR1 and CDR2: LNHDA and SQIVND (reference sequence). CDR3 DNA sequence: TGTGCCAGTAGAGTGGGTTGGGGCACCGGGGAGCTGTTTTTT. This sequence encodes CASRVGWGTGELFF.

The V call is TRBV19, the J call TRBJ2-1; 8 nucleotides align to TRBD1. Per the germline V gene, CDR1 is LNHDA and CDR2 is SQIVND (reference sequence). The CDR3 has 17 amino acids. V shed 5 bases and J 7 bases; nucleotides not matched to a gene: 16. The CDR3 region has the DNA TGTGCCAGTAGTTCGGACAGGGTTCACACTTTAGGGAATGAGCAGTTCTTC. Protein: CASSSDRVHTLGNEQFF.

CDR3 amino acids: CASSLQGGGPSDTQYF. The CDR3 bases are TGTGCCAGCAGCTTACAAGGGGGAGGACCCTCGGATACGCAGTATTTT. The rearrangement uses TRBV7-3 and TRBJ2-3; the D gene could be TRBD1 or TRBD2 (6 bases each). There are 16 residues in the CDR3. The V gene's germline CDR1 is SGHTA and CDR2 FQGTGA. The V end lost 2 bases, the J end lost 6 bases, and 18 bases lay between the germline ends.

The CDR3 bases are TGTGCCAGCAGAGCCTATGGCTACACCTTC. It codes for CASRAYGYTF. The chain uses TRBV2 and TRBJ1-2, with no clear D. The germline V gene encodes CDR1 SNHLY and CDR2 FYNNEI. V was shortened by 6 bases and J by 4 bases, with 3 bases between the two germline ends. The CDR3 is 10 amino acids. The full variable domain, rest sourced from reference TRBV2 and TRBJ1-2, is EPEVTQTPSHQVTQMGQEVILRCVPISNHLYFYWYRQILGQKVEFLVSFYNNEISEKSEIFDDQFSVERPDGSNFTLKIRSTKLEDSAMYFCASRAYGYTFGSGTRLTVV.

The CDR3 spells CASSVGTSDYNEQFF. In DNA, the CDR3 is TGTGCCAGCAGCGTTGGGACTAGCGACTACAATGAGCAGTTCTTC. The rearrangement joins TRBV9 to TRBJ2-1; 10 positions match TRBD2. V was clipped by 2 bases and J by 3 bases; unmatched bases: 2. This CDR3 is 15 amino acids long. Germline-derived CDR1 and CDR2 are SGDLS and YYNGEE.

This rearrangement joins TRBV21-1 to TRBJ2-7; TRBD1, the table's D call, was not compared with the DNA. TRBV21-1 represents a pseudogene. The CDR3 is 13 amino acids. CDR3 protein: CASSFDRAYEQYF. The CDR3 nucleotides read TGTGCCAGCAGCTTCGACAGGGCCTACGAGCAGTACTTC.

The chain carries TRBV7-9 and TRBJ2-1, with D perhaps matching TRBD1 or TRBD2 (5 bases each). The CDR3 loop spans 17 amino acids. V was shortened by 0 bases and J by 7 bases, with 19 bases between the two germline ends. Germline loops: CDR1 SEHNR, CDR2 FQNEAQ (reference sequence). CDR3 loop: CASSLARKRSWGNEQFF. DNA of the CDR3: TGTGCCAGCAGCTTAGCGCGAAAGCGGAGCTGGGGGAATGAGCAGTTCTTC.

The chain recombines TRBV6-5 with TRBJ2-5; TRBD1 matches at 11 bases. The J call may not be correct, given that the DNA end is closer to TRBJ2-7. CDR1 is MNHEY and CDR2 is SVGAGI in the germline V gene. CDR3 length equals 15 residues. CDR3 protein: CASSYSGTGGYEQYF. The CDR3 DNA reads TGTGCCAGCAGTTACTCGGGGACAGGGGGCTACGAGCAGTACTTC.

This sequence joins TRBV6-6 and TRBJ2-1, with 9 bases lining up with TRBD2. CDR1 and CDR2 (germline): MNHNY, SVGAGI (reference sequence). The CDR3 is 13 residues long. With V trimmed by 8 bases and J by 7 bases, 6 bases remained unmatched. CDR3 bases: TGTGCCAGCTTGCGGGGGGGCGTGAATGAGCAGTTCTTC. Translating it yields CASLRGGVNEQFF.

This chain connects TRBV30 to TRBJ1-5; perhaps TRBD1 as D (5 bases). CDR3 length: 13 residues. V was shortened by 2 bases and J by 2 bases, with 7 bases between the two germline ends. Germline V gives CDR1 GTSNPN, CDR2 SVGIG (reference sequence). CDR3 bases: TGTGCCTGGAGTTGGGGGGGCAATCAGCCCCAGCATTTT. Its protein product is CAWSWGGNQPQHF.

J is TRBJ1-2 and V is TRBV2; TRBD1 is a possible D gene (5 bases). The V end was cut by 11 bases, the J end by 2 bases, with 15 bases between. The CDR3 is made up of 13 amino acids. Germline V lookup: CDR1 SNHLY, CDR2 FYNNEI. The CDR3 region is CAAGGDRNYGYTF. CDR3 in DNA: TGTGCCGCCGGTGGGGACCGAAACTATGGCTACACCTTC.

Here the CDR3 DNA reads TGTGCCAGCAGCCCGGGGGGGGCTTCGGATGAAAAACTGTTTTTT. Its protein product is CASSPGGASDEKLFF. J is TRBJ1-4 and V is TRBV7-7; possible D gene TRBD1, 6 bases. The CDR3 extends over 15 amino acids. Looked up from germline, CDR1 is SSHAT and CDR2 is FNYEAQ (reference sequence). The V end lost 5 bases, the J end lost 6 bases, and 16 bases lay between the germline ends.

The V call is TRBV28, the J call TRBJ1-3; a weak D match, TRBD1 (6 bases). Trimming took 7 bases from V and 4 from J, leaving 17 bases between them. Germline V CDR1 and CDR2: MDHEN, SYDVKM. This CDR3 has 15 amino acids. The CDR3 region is CASITLGGAGNTIYF. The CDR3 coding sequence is TGTGCCAGCATCACCCTGGGGGGCGCGGGAAACACCATATATTTT.

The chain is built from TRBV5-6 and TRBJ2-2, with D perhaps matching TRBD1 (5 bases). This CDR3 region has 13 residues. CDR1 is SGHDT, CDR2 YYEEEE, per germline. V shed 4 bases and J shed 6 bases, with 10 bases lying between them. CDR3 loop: CASSRQSPGELFF. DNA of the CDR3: TGTGCCAGCAGCCGACAGAGCCCCGGGGAGCTGTTTTTT.

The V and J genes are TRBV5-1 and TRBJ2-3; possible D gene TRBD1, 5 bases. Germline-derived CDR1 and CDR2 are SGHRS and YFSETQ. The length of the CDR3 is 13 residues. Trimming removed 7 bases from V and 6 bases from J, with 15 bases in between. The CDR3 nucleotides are TGCGCCAGCCGCCAGTATACAGGCGATACGCAGTATTTT. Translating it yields CASRQYTGDTQYF.

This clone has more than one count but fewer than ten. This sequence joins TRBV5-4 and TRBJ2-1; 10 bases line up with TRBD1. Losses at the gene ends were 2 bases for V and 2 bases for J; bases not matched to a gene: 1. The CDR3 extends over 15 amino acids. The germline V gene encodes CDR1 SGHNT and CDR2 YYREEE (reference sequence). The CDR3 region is CASSLGQGAYNEQFF. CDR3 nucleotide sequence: TGTGCCAGCAGCTTAGGACAGGGGGCCTACAATGAGCAGTTCTTC.

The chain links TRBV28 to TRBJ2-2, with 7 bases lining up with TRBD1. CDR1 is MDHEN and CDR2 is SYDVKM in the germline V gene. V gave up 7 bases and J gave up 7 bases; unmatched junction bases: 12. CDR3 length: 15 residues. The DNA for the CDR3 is TGTGCCAGCAATGAGTACAGGGGAGTAGGCGGGGAGCTGTTTTTT. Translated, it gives CASNEYRGVGGELFF.

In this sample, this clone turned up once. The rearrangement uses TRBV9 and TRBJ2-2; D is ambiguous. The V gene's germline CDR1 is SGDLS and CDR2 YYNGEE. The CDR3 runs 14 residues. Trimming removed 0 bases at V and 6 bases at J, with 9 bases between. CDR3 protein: CASSVGGEPGELFF. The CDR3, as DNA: TGTGCCAGCAGCGTAGGCGGAGAACCCGGGGAGCTGTTTTTT. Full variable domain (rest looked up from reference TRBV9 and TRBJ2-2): DSGVTQTPKHLITATGQRVTLRCSPRSGDLSVYWYQQSLDQGLQFLIQYYNGEERAKGNILERFSAQQFPDLHSELNLSSLELGDSALYFCASSVGGEPGELFFGEGSRLTVL.

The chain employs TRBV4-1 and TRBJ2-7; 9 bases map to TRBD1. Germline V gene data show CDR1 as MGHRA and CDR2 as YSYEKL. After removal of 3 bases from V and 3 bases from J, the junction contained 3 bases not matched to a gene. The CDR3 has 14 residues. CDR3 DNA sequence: TGCGCCAGCAGCCACACAGGGGGCGTCTACGAGCAGTACTTC. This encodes CASSHTGGVYEQYF.

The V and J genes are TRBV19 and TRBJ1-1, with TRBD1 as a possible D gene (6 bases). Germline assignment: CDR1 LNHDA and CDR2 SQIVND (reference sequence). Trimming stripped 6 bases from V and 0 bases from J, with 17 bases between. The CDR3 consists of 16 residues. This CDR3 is CASRSPPTGLNTEAFF. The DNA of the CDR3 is TGTGCCAGTAGATCCCCCCCGACAGGTTTGAACACTGAAGCTTTCTTT.

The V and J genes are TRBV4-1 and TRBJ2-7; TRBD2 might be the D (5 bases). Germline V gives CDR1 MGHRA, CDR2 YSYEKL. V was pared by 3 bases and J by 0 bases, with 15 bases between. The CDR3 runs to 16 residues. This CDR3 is CASSHTSGGGSYEQYF. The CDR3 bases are TGCGCCAGCAGCCACACATCGGGCGGAGGCTCCTACGAGCAGTACTTC.

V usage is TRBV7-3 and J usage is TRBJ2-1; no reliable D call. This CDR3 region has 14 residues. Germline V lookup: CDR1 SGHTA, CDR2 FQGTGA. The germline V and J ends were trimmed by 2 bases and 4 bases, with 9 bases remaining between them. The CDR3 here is CASSLAAEYNEQFF. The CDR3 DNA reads TGTGCCAGCAGCTTAGCCGCGGAATACAATGAGCAGTTCTTC.

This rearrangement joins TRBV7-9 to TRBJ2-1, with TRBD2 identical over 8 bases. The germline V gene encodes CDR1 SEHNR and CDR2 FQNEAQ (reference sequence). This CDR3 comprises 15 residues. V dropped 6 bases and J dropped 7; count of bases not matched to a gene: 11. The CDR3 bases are TGTGCCAGCAGTCCTCCCGGGACGGGAGGGAATGAGCAGTTCTTC. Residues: CASSPPGTGGNEQFF.

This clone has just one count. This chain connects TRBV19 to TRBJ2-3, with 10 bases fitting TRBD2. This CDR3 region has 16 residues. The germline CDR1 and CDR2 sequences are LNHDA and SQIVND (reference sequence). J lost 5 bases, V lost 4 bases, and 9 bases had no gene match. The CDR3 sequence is CASSTPSGGAGDTQYF. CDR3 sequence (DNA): TGTGCCAGTAGTACCCCGAGCGGGGGGGCCGGAGATACGCAGTATTTT. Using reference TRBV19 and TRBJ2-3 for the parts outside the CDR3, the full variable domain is DGGITQSPKYLFRKEGQNVTLSCEQNLNHDAMYWYRQDPGQGLRLIYYSQIVNDFQKGDIAEGYSVSREKKESFPLTVTSAQKNPTAFYLCASSTPSGGAGDTQYFGPGTRLTVL.